These 8 T cell receptor beta chains were all obtained from the same sample, sequenced in a study of shared clonotypes between healthy human individuals. Measured with immunoSEQ multiplex PCR; TCRdb has only the in-frame clones, and not every one. The repertoire has hundreds of thousands of clones, approximately 75% of them found once; the top ten carry roughly 1.8%. The sample comprised memory CD4+ T cells sorted from blood. Subset meaning: CD45RA-negative fraction. All receptors derive from a woman aged 25 to 45 in good health.

The chain combines TRBV10-3 with TRBJ2-7; TRBD2 matches 16 bases. The CDR3 extends over 16 amino acids. Germline V CDR1 and CDR2: ENHRY, SYGVKD. Trimming at V came to 6 bases and at J to 5 bases, leaving 7 bases not matched to a gene. CDR3 sequence: CAIRGTSGRAGDEQYF. In DNA, the CDR3 is TGTGCCATCAGAGGGACTAGCGGGAGGGCCGGGGACGAGCAGTACTTC.

The V call is TRBV21-1, the J call TRBJ2-3; the D call TRBD2 from the table was never checked on the DNA. TRBV21-1 is a known pseudogene. This CDR3 is built from 16 residues. The CDR3, as DNA: TGTGCCAGCAGCAAAGCGAGAGTTGCCCCCCCAGATACGCAGTATTTT. Translating gives CASSKARVAPPDTQYF.

The chain has TRBV28 and TRBJ2-7; no clear D gene. Germline CDR1 MDHEN, CDR2 SYDVKM. Trimming removed 0 bases at V and 0 bases at J, with 9 bases between. This CDR3 is built from 15 residues. The CDR3 loop is CASSLWSSSSYEQYF. CDR3 coding DNA: TGTGCCAGCAGTTTATGGAGCAGTAGCTCCTACGAGCAGTACTTC.

V gene TRBV6-1 combines with J gene TRBJ1-2; maybe TRBD1 (5 bases). The V end was cut by 0 bases, the J end by 5 bases, with 10 bases between. In germline, CDR1 is MNHNS, CDR2 SASEGT. CDR3 length: 14 amino acids. The CDR3 protein is CASSEADQGYGYTF. The DNA of the CDR3 is TGTGCCAGCAGTGAAGCGGATCAGGGTTATGGCTACACCTTC.

This chain links TRBV11-2 with TRBJ1-4; D remains ambiguous. V gave up 5 bases and J gave up 4 bases, with 17 bases separating them. This CDR3 has 16 amino acids. Germline V CDR1 and CDR2: SGHAT, FQNNGV. The CDR3 protein is CASSPLGRQFNEKLFF. The CDR3 DNA is TGTGCCAGCAGCCCGCTGGGAAGGCAGTTTAATGAAAAACTGTTTTTT. The full variable domain, with the rest looked up from reference TRBV11-2 and TRBJ1-4, is EAGVAQSPRYKIIEKRQSVAFWCNPISGHATLYWYQQILGQGPKLLIQFQNNGVVDDSQLPKDRFSAERLKGVDSTLKIQPAKLEDSAVYLCASSPLGRQFNEKLFFGSGTQLSVL.

The genes are TRBV7-6 and TRBJ2-4; 8 nucleotides align to TRBD2. This CDR3 has 16 residues. Trimming at V came to 1 base and at J to 6 bases, leaving 8 bases not matched to a gene. Germline CDR1 is SGHVS and CDR2 is FNYEAQ. The CDR3 region is CASSLDREGLGNIQYF. The CDR3 DNA follows: TGTGCCAGCAGCTTAGATCGGGAGGGCCTGGGAAACATTCAGTACTTC.

The rearrangement links TRBV7-2 to TRBJ2-3; TRBD2 matches at 8 bases. The trim removed 5 bases at V and 1 base at J, leaving 11 bases unmatched. The CDR3 is 17 residues long. Germline-derived CDR1 and CDR2 are SGHTA and FQGNSA. CDR3 in amino acids: CASSRPRAGDGTDTQYF. The DNA of the CDR3 is TGTGCCAGCAGCCGACCCCGAGCGGGAGACGGCACAGATACGCAGTATTTT.

The rearrangement uses TRBV27 and TRBJ1-4; the match to TRBD1 covers 9 bases. This CDR3 has 15 amino acids. In germline, CDR1 is MNHEY, CDR2 SMNVEV (reference sequence). The V gene end was trimmed by 6 bases and the J gene end by 8 bases; junction bases not matched to a gene: 10. The CDR3 here is CASRIAGTGKEKLFF. The CDR3 region has the DNA TGTGCCAGCAGGATCGCCGGGACAGGGAAAGAAAAACTGTTTTTT.